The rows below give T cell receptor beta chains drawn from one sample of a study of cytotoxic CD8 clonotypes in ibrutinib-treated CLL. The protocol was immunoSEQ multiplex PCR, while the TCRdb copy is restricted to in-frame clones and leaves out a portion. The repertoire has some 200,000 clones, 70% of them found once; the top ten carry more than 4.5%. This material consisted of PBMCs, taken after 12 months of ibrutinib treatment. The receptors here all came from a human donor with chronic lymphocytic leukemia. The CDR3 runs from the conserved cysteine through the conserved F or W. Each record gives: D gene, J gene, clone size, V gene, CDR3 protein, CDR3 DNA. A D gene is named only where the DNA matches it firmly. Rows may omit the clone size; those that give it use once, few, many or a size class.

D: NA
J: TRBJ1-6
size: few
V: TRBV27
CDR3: CASRFGQYNSPLHF
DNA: TGTGCCAGCAGGTTCGGACAGTATAATTCACCCCTCCACTTT

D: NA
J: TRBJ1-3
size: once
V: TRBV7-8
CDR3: CASSSNGLSGNTIYF
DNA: TGTGCCAGCAGCTCAAACGGCCTCTCTGGAAACACCATATATTTT

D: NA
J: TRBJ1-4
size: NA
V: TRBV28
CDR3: CASISGGTREKLFF
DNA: TGTGCCAGTATCTCCGGAGGGACGCGGGAAAAACTGTTTTTT

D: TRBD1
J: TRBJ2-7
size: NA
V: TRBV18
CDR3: CASSPWTGFGEQYF
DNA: TGTGCCAGCTCACCCTGGACAGGGTTTGGCGAGCAGTACTTC

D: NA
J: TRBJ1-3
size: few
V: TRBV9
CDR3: CASSPPSGNTIYF
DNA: TGTGCCAGCAGTCCTCCTTCTGGAAACACCATATATTTT

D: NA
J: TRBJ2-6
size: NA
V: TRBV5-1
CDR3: CASSLGGPISGANVLTF
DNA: TGCGCCAGCAGCTTGGGGGGACCCATATCTGGGGCCAACGTCCTGACTTTC

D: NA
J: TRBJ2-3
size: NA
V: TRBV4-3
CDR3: CASSQESSSTDTQYF
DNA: TGCGCCAGCAGCCAAGAGAGTAGCAGCACAGATACGCAGTATTTT

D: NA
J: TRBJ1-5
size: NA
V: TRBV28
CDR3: CASTGGGNQPQHF
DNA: TGTGCCAGCACCGGGGGGGGCAATCAGCCCCAGCATTTT

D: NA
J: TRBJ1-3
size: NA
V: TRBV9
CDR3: CASSFRDTSGNTIYF
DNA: TGTGCCAGCAGCTTCCGGGACACCTCTGGAAACACCATATATTTT

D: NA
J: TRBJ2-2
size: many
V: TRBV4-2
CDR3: CASSQDRAVTGELFF
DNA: TGTGCCAGCAGCCAAGATAGGGCAGTAACCGGGGAGCTGTTTTTT

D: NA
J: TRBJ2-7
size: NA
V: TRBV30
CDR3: CAWRQPGTAYEQYF
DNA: TGTGCCTGGAGACAGCCGGGGACGGCCTACGAGCAGTACTTC

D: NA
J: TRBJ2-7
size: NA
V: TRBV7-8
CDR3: CASSLTSYEQYF
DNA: TGTGCCAGCAGCTTGACTAGCTACGAGCAGTACTTC

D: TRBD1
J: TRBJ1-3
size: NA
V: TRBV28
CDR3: CASSPLGQGASGNTIYF
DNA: TGTGCCAGCAGCCCATTGGGACAGGGGGCGTCCGGAAACACCATATATTTT

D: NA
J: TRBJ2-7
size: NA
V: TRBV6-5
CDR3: CASSPGFISLGEQYF
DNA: TGTGCCAGCAGTCCGGGGTTCATCTCTCTTGGCGAGCAGTACTTC

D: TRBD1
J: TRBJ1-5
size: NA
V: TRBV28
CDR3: CASSPRQGAQPQHF
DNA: TGTGCCAGCAGTCCCCGACAGGGGGCCCAGCCCCAGCATTTT

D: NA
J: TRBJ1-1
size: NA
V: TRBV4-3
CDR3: CASSQWGTNTEAFF
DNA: TGCGCCAGCAGCCAATGGGGTACCAACACTGAAGCTTTCTTT

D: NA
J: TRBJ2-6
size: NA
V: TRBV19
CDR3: CASTPGHGANVLTF
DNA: TGTGCCAGTACTCCAGGGCACGGGGCCAACGTCCTGACTTTC

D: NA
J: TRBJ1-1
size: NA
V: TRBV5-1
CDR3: CASSFSVGLDSFF
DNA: TGCGCCAGCAGCTTCTCGGTCGGGCTAGATTCCTTCTTT

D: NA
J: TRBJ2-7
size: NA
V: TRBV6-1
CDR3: CASSEGAGPSYEQYF
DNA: TGTGCCAGCAGTGAAGGAGCGGGTCCTTCCTACGAGCAGTACTTC

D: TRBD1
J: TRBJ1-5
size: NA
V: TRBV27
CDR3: CASSSGQGRDSNQPQHF
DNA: TGTGCCAGCAGTTCCGGACAGGGCAGGGATAGCAATCAGCCCCAGCATTTT

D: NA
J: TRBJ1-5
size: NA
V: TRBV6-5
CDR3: CASSYDSGNQPQHF
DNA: TGTGCCAGCAGTTACGATTCTGGGAATCAGCCCCAGCATTTT

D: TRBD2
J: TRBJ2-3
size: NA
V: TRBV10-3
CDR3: CASRLAGTDTQYF
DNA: TGTGCCAGCCGACTAGCGGGGACAGATACGCAGTATTTT

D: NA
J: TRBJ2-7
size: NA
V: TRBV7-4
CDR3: CASSSRPVYEQYF
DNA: TGTGCCAGCAGCTCCCGCCCGGTCTACGAGCAGTACTTC

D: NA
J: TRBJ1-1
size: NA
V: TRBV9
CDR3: CASSVGRMNTEAFF
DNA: TGTGCCAGCAGCGTTGGCAGGATGAACACTGAAGCTTTCTTT

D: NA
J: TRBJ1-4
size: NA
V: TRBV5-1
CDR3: CASSLGSTNEKLFF
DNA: TGCGCCAGCAGCTTGGGCAGCACTAATGAAAAACTGTTTTTT